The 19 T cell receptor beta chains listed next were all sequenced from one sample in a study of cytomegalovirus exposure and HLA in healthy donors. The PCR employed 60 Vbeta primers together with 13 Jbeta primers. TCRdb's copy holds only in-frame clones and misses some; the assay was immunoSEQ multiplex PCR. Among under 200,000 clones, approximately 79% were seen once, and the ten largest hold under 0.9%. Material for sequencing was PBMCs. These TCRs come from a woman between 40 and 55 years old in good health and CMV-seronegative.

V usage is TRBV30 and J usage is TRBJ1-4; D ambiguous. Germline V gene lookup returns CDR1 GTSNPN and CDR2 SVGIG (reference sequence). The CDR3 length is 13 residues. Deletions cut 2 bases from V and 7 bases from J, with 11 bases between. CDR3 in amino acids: CAWSPPGIEKLFF. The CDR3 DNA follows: TGTGCCTGGAGTCCGCCGGGGATTGAAAAACTGTTTTTT.

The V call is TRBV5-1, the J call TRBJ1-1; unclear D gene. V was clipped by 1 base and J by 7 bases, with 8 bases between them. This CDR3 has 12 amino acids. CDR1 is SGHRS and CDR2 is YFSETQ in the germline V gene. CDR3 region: CASSLSPNEAFF. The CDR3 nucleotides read TGCGCCAGCAGCTTGAGCCCGAATGAAGCTTTCTTT.

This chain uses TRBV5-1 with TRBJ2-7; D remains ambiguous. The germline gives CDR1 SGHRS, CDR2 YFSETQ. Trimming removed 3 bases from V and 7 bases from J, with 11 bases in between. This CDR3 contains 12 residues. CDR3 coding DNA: TGCGCCAGCAGCTCCCCCTGGAGTGAGCAGTACTTC. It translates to CASSSPWSEQYF.

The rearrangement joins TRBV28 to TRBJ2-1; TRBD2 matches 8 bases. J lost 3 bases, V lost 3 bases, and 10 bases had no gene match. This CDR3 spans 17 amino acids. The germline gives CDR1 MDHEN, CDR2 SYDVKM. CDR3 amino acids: CASSFLPGTRGYNEQFF. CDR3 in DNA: TGTGCCAGCAGTTTCCTCCCCGGGACTAGGGGCTACAATGAGCAGTTCTTC.

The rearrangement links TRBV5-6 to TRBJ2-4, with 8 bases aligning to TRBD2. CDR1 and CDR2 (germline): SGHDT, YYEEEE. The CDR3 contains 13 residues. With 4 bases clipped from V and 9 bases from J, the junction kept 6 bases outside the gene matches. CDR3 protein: CASSVGLAGIQYF. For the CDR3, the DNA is TGTGCCAGCAGCGTGGGTCTAGCGGGCATTCAGTACTTC.

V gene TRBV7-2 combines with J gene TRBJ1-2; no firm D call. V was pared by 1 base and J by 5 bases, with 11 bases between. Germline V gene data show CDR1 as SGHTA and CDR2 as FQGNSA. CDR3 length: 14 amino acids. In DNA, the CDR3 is TGTGCCAGCAGCTTAGAGCCTGCTCGGTATGGCTACACCTTC. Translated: CASSLEPARYGYTF.

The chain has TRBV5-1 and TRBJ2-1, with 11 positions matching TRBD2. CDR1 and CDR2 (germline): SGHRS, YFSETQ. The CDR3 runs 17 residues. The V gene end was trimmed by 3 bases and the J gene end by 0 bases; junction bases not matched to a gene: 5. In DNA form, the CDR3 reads TGCGCCAGCAGCTCACTAGCGGGAGTCTCCTCCTACAATGAGCAGTTCTTC. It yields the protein CASSSLAGVSSYNEQFF.

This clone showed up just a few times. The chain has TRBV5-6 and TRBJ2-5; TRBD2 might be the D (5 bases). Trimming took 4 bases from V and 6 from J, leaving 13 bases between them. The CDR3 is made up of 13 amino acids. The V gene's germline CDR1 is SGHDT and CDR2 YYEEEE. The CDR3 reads CASSRSRAQTQYF. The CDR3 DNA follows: TGTGCCAGCAGCCGATCGCGGGCCCAGACCCAGTACTTC.

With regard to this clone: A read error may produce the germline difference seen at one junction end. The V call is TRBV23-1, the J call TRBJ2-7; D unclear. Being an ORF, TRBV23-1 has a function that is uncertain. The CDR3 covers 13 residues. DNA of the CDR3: TGCGCCAGCAGTCAAACCCCCCGACAATCAGGCTCCTTC. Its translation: CASSQTPRQSGSF.

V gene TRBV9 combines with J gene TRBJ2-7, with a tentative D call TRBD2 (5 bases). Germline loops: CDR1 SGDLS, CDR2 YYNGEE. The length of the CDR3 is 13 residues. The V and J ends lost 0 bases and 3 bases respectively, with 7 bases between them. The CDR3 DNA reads TGTGCCAGCAGCGTAGCCGCGGGCTACGAGCAGTACTTC. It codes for CASSVAAGYEQYF.

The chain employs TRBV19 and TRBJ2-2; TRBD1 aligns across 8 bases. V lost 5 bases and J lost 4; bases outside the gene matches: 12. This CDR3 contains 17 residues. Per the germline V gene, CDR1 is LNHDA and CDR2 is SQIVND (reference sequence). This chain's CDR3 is CASSLLTGTGITGELFF. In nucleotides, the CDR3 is TGTGCCAGTAGTTTACTAACCGGGACAGGAATCACCGGGGAGCTGTTTTTT.

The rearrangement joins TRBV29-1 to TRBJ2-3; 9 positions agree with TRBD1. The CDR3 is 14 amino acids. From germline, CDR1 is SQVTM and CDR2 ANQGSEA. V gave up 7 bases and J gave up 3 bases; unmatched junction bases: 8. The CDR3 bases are TGCAGCGCCAGGGACAGGGCTCGGACAGATACGCAGTATTTT. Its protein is CSARDRARTDTQYF.

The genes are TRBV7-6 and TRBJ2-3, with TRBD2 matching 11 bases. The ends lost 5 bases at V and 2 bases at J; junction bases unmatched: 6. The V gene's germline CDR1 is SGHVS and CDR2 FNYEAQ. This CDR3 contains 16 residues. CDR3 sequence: CASSITSGGSTDTQYF. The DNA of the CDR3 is TGTGCCAGCAGCATTACTAGCGGGGGTTCCACAGATACGCAGTATTTT.

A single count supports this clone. The chain's CDR3 is CASTPRGGRGAIETQYF. The CDR3 region has the DNA TGTGCCAGCACCCCTCGAGGAGGGCGGGGGGCGATAGAGACCCAGTACTTC. This chain links TRBV7-2 with TRBJ2-5, with TRBD2 identical over 8 bases. With V trimmed by 7 bases and J by 4 bases, 17 bases remained unmatched. The CDR3 extends over 17 amino acids. Germline CDR1 and CDR2: SGHTA and FQGNSA.

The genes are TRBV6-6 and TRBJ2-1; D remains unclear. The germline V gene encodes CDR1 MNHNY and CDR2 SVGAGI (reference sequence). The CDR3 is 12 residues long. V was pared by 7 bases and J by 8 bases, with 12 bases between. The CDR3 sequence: CASTTRVDEQFF. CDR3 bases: TGTGCCAGCACGACCCGGGTCGATGAGCAGTTCTTC.

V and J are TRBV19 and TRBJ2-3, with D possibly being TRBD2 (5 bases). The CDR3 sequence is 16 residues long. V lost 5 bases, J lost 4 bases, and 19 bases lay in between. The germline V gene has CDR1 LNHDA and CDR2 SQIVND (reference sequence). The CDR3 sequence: CASSSLGGSSPDTQYF. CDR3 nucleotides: TGTGCCAGTAGTTCCCTGGGCGGGTCGAGCCCAGATACGCAGTATTTT.

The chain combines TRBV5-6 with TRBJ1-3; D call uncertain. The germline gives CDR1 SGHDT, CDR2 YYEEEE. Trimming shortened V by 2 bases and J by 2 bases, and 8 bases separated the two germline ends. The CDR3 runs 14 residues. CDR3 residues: CASSLVTTGNTIYF. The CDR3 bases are TGTGCCAGCAGCTTAGTCACAACTGGAAACACCATATATTTT.

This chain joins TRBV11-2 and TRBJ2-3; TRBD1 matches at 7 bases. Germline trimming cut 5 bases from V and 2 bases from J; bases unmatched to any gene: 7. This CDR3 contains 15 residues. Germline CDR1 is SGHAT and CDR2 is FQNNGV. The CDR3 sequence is CASSIRDSFTDTQYF. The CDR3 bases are TGTGCCAGCAGCATCCGGGACAGTTTCACAGATACGCAGTATTTT. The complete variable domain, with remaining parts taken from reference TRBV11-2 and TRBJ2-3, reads EAGVAQSPRYKIIEKRQSVAFWCNPISGHATLYWYQQILGQGPKLLIQFQNNGVVDDSQLPKDRFSAERLKGVDSTLKIQPAKLEDSAVYLCASSIRDSFTDTQYFGPGTRLTVL.

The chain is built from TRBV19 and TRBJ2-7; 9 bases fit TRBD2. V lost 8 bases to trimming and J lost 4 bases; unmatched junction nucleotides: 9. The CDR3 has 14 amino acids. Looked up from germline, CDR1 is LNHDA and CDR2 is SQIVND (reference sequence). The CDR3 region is CASSASGTNYEQYF. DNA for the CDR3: TGTGCCAGTTCCGCTAGCGGGACTAATTACGAGCAGTACTTC.